This is a list of T cell receptor beta chains from one sample in a study of T-cell reconstitution after alpha-beta-depleted transplantation in children. TCRdb called the PCR reads again in MiXCR, with one record for every CDR3 protein. The table has about 360,000 distinct CDR3 sequences, about an eighth seen once; the top ten hold around 4%. Specimen: PBMCs, collected from the stem cell graft. All receptors derive from a human donor who donated a stem cell graft to a child with Fanconi anemia. Both conserved end residues are trimmed from each CDR3.

CDR3aa,v_gene,j_gene
ASSPLAALNTGELF,TRBV11-2,TRBJ2-2
ASTRDSTPQAF,TRBV7-2,TRBJ1-1
ASSLRGGPDTQY,TRBV7-2,TRBJ2-3
ASLGRLANTGELF,TRBV2,TRBJ2-2
ASSPEGYEEF,TRBV12-3/TRBV12-4,TRBJ2-1
ASSQDVQDRDYEAF,TRBV4-3,TRBJ1-1
ASSARQGTVQF,TRBV5-6,TRBJ2-1
ASSRGQGKNEKLF,TRBV5-1,TRBJ1-4
ASIVEDRDVGYT,TRBV7-6,TRBJ1-2
ASSLVRSSYEQY,TRBV7-9,TRBJ2-7
ASQGVYEQY,TRBV5-1,TRBJ2-7
SVPGTPTDTQY,TRBV29-1,TRBJ2-3
ASSEIQGWEQF,TRBV6-1,TRBJ2-1
ASSFGQGPDTQY,TRBV5-1,TRBJ2-3
ASSSIRGGAYNEQF,TRBV28,TRBJ2-1
ASSATRTGNQPQH,TRBV12-3/TRBV12-4,TRBJ1-5
SATLDGAYGYT,TRBV20-1,TRBJ1-2
ASSYHGGITEAF,TRBV27,TRBJ1-1
ASSRTGPGNTIY,TRBV12-3/TRBV12-4,TRBJ1-3
ASSPGLSSSYNSPLH,TRBV5-5,TRBJ1-6
ASSSGVKGSYT,TRBV5-4,TRBJ1-2
ASSLSVALVDSPLH,TRBV5-1,TRBJ1-6
ASNQQGEGETQY,TRBV6-1,TRBJ2-5
ASSPPKGAGKTQY,TRBV12-3/TRBV12-4,TRBJ2-5
SASDHEQF,TRBV20-1,TRBJ2-1
SVDIGYTEAF,TRBV29-1,TRBJ1-1
ASSTGGTYEQY,TRBV12-3/TRBV12-4,TRBJ2-7
ASSTHPGGWQF,TRBV28,TRBJ2-1
ASSFTGGETQY,TRBV7-9,TRBJ2-5
ASSLALTGTNTEAF,TRBV5-1,TRBJ1-1
SARDFDGGMTDTQY,TRBV20-1,TRBJ2-3
ASQGPNYGYT,TRBV25-1,TRBJ1-2
ASSYPRNEQY,TRBV6-6,TRBJ2-7
ASSPLTSGASQETQY,TRBV4-2,TRBJ2-5
ASSQVVYTGELF,TRBV4-1,TRBJ2-2
AWSPGTAPEQY,TRBV30,TRBJ2-7
ASSQELEKEYGYT,TRBV4-2,TRBJ1-2
ASTRQGALTGELF,TRBV2,TRBJ2-2
ASSSPGLAQFNEQF,TRBV5-4,TRBJ2-1
ASSPSGVAGDTQY,TRBV11-2,TRBJ2-3
ASSYGLSLEQPQH,TRBV3-1,TRBJ1-5
ASSLRQGQWGYT,TRBV12-3/TRBV12-4,TRBJ1-2
ASSETGGVATEAF,TRBV10-2,TRBJ1-1
ASSPPGFLELG,TRBV28,TRBJ2-7
ASSLAQGVEQF,TRBV5-1,TRBJ2-1
ASSQWGLNSPLH,TRBV4-2,TRBJ1-6
SVGEELNYGYT,TRBV29-1,TRBJ1-2
ASRERLNSPLH,TRBV6-1,TRBJ1-6
SAGTTGTYGYT,TRBV20-1,TRBJ1-2
ASSSDWGDRGD,TRBV11-2,TRBJ2-3
ASSLRGQTHNEQF,TRBV7-9,TRBJ2-1
ASTQDRDTEAF,TRBV2,TRBJ1-1
SASDRGYEQY,TRBV20-1,TRBJ2-7